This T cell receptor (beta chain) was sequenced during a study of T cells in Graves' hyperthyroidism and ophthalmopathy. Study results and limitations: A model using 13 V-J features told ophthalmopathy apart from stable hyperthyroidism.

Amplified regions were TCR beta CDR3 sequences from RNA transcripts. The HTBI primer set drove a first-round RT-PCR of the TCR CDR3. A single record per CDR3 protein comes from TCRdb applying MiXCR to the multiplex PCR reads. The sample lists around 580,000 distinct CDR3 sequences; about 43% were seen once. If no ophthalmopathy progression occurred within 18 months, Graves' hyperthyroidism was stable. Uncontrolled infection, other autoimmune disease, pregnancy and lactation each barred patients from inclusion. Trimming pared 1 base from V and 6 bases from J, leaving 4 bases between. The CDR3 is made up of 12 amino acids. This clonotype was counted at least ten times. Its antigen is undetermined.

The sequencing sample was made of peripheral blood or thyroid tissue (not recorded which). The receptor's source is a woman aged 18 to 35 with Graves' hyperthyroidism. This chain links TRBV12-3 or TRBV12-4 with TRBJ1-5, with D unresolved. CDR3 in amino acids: CASSLDFQPQHF. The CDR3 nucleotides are TGTGCCAGCAGTTTAGATTTTCAGCCCCAGCATTTT.